Presented here are 21 T cell receptor beta chains from one specimen sequenced in a study of cytomegalovirus exposure and HLA in healthy donors. The PCR employed 60 Vbeta primers together with 13 Jbeta primers. Clones were sequenced by immunoSEQ multiplex PCR, and TCRdb holds only the in-frame ones, with some missing. The sample lists roughly 190,000 clones; roughly four fifths were seen once. The source material was PBMCs. The receptors originated from a woman aged 25-40 years in good health and CMV-seropositive.

The CDR3 coding sequence is TGCAGCGTTGGATCGCGGAGCACAGATACGCAGTATTTT. Encoded protein: CSVGSRSTDTQYF. The V gene is TRBV29-1, the J gene TRBJ2-3, with D unresolved. The germline V gene has CDR1 SQVTM and CDR2 ANQGSEA. The CDR3 length is 13 residues. V gave up 4 bases and J gave up 0 bases, with 8 bases separating them.

The chain carries TRBV7-2 and TRBJ2-5, with a possible D match to TRBD1 (6 bases). The CDR3 covers 15 residues. Trimming removed 5 bases from V and 2 bases from J, with 15 bases in between. The germline CDR1 and CDR2 sequences are SGHTA and FQGNSA. CDR3 loop: CASSPRQEAQETQYF. DNA of the CDR3: TGTGCCAGCAGCCCTCGACAGGAAGCGCAAGAGACCCAGTACTTC. The full variable domain, its missing parts supplied by reference TRBV7-2 and TRBJ2-5, is GAGVSQSPSNKVTEKGKDVELRCDPISGHTALYWYRQSLGQGLEFLIYFQGNSAPDKSGLPSDRFSAERTGGSVSTLTIQRTQQEDSAVYLCASSPRQEAQETQYFGPGTRLLVL.

V gene TRBV7-9 combines with J gene TRBJ2-7; D gene uncertain. With 4 bases removed from V and 2 bases from J, the gap between germline ends came to 3 bases. The CDR3 consists of 11 residues. The germline V gene has CDR1 SEHNR and CDR2 FQNEAQ (reference sequence). The DNA of the CDR3 is TGTGCCAGCAGCTCAACCTACGAGCAGTACTTC. This codes for CASSSTYEQYF.

This clone came up once. This chain links TRBV27 with TRBJ1-1, with D maybe TRBD1 (5 bases). Trimming took off 0 bases at V and 4 bases at J, with 12 bases between the two ends. Germline assignment: CDR1 MNHEY and CDR2 SMNVEV (reference sequence). The CDR3 spans 15 residues. Here the CDR3 reads CASSLSPIGATEAFF. The CDR3 DNA reads as TGTGCCAGCAGTTTATCCCCCATTGGGGCCACTGAAGCTTTCTTT.

The V and J genes are TRBV5-6 and TRBJ2-2, with a weak D call TRBD1 (6 bases). In germline, CDR1 is SGHDT, CDR2 YYEEEE. V was pared by 4 bases and J by 0 bases, with 7 bases between. This CDR3 has 14 amino acids. The CDR3 DNA sequence: TGTGCCAGCAGCCGGACAGCGAACACCGGGGAGCTGTTTTTT. Its protein is CASSRTANTGELFF.

This rearrangement joins TRBV27 to TRBJ2-1; 9 bases match TRBD2. Germline V gene data show CDR1 as MNHEY and CDR2 as SMNVEV (reference sequence). The V and J ends lost 3 bases and 0 bases, in that order; junction bases with no gene match: 15. CDR3 length: 20 amino acids. As DNA, the CDR3 is TGTGCCAGCAGTTTCTTCAGCGGGGGGACCTATCTTAGCTCCTACAATGAGCAGTTCTTC. Translating it yields CASSFFSGGTYLSSYNEQFF.

The chain employs TRBV6-6 and TRBJ2-7; perhaps TRBD2 as D (5 bases). The V gene's germline CDR1 is MNHNY and CDR2 SVGAGI (reference sequence). The CDR3 totals 15 residues. Trimming cost V 5 bases and J 5 bases, with 19 bases left between them. The CDR3 is CASSRTGIGNHEQYF. CDR3 DNA sequence: TGTGCCAGCAGTCGGACCGGGATAGGGAACCACGAGCAGTACTTC.

The J gene is TRBJ2-1, the V gene TRBV11-2; a weak D match, TRBD1 (5 bases). V was cut by 0 bases and J by 9 bases, with 15 bases left in between. The germline V gene has CDR1 SGHAT and CDR2 FQNNGV. The CDR3 is 15 residues long. The CDR3 reads CASSLERMQGSEQFF. The DNA of the CDR3 is TGTGCCAGCAGCTTAGAAAGGATGCAGGGTAGTGAGCAGTTCTTC. Variable domain in full (rest from reference TRBV11-2 and TRBJ2-1): EAGVAQSPRYKIIEKRQSVAFWCNPISGHATLYWYQQILGQGPKLLIQFQNNGVVDDSQLPKDRFSAERLKGVDSTLKIQPAKLEDSAVYLCASSLERMQGSEQFFGPGTRLTVL.

V gene TRBV5-6 combines with J gene TRBJ2-5, with TRBD2 matching over 8 bases. Germline V lookup: CDR1 SGHDT, CDR2 YYEEEE. The CDR3 runs to 14 residues. V shed 0 bases, J shed 7 bases, and the junction held 5 bases outside the gene matches. The CDR3 DNA reads TGTGCCAGCAGCTTGGGACTCCGGGGGGGGACCCAGTACTTC. Protein product: CASSLGLRGGTQYF.

The chain has TRBV5-6 and TRBJ1-5; 7 nucleotides match TRBD1. CDR1 and CDR2 (germline): SGHDT, YYEEEE. The CDR3 loop spans 14 amino acids. Trimming took 3 bases from V and 4 from J; bases not matched to a gene: 4. In nucleotides, the CDR3 is TGTGCCAGCAGCTCGACAGGGTTTAATCAGCCCCAGCATTTT. It codes for CASSSTGFNQPQHF.

This clone appeared a few times. The V and J genes are TRBV28 and TRBJ2-7; 9 bases match TRBD1. V lost 7 bases, J lost 7 bases, and 11 bases stayed unmatched. This CDR3 is built from 14 residues. Germline values: CDR1 MDHEN, CDR2 SYDVKM. The CDR3 sequence: CASIQQGAGGEQYF. The CDR3 nucleotides read TGTGCCAGCATTCAACAGGGGGCGGGTGGGGAGCAGTACTTC.

The rearrangement uses TRBV9 and TRBJ2-7; D is unresolved. Germline assignment: CDR1 SGDLS and CDR2 YYNGEE. The CDR3 spans 14 residues. V lost 4 bases and J lost 1, with 12 bases in between. The CDR3 nucleotides read TGTGCCAGCAGCCCGGCGATCGGGTCCTACGAGCAGTACTTC. Protein: CASSPAIGSYEQYF.

The V gene is TRBV6-5, the J gene TRBJ2-1, with D possibly TRBD1 on 5 matching bases. CDR3 size: 13 residues. CDR1 and CDR2 from the germline V gene are MNHEY and SVGAGI. The V end lost 7 bases, the J end lost 0 bases, and 7 bases lay between the germline ends. CDR3 nucleotides: TGTGCCAGCATCGACAGCTCCTACAATGAGCAGTTCTTC. Protein product: CASIDSSYNEQFF.

This clone was detected a few times. The chain recombines TRBV30 with TRBJ1-1; tentative D call: TRBD1 (5 bases). This CDR3 region has 12 residues. The V end was cut by 5 bases, the J end by 1 base, with 8 bases between. The germline V gene has CDR1 GTSNPN and CDR2 SVGIG (reference sequence). CDR3 amino acids: CAWGHPNTEAFF. The CDR3 region has the DNA TGTGCCTGGGGACATCCGAACACTGAAGCTTTCTTT.

The CDR3 DNA sequence: TGTGCCAGCAGCCAGGGGACAGGGGGAGATACGCAGTATTTT. As protein: CASSQGTGGDTQYF. The chain uses TRBV14 and TRBJ2-3; the match to TRBD1 covers 11 bases. V shed 3 bases, J shed 5 bases, and the junction held 1 base outside the gene matches. This CDR3 spans 14 amino acids. Germline assignment: CDR1 SGHDN and CDR2 FVKESK.

V and J are TRBV5-1 and TRBJ2-7; 9 bases agree with TRBD1. V dropped 3 bases and J dropped 4; count of bases not matched to a gene: 8. This CDR3 is built from 15 residues. In germline, CDR1 is SGHRS, CDR2 YFSETQ. CDR3 DNA sequence: TGCGCCAGCAGCTCGTCCGGGACAGGGCTATACGAGCAGTACTTC. As protein: CASSSSGTGLYEQYF.

The chain uses TRBV4-1 and TRBJ2-2, with 7 bases identical to TRBD2. The CDR3 runs to 15 residues. With V trimmed by 1 base and J by 6 bases, 5 bases remained unmatched. Germline lookup yields CDR1 MGHRA and CDR2 YSYEKL. CDR3 residues: CASSQVAAGAGELFF. In nucleotides, the CDR3 is TGCGCCAGCAGCCAAGTGGCGGCGGGGGCCGGGGAGCTGTTTTTT.

The J gene is TRBJ1-2, the V gene TRBV2; 10 nucleotides match TRBD1. V was clipped by 9 bases and J by 6 bases; unmatched bases: 13. This CDR3 is built from 15 residues. Germline-derived CDR1 and CDR2 are SNHLY and FYNNEI. The CDR3 region is CASRPGTTGGDGYTF. In nucleotides, the CDR3 is TGTGCCAGTCGCCCCGGCACGACAGGGGGCGATGGCTACACCTTC.

V usage is TRBV7-7 and J usage is TRBJ2-3; 7 bases align to TRBD2. Per germline, CDR1 SSHAT and CDR2 FNYEAQ (reference sequence). The CDR3 sequence is 16 residues long. Germline trimming cut 0 bases from V and 0 bases from J; bases unmatched to any gene: 3. CDR3 bases: TGTGCCAGCAGCTTAGCGGCTAGCGGTAGCACAGATACGCAGTATTTT. Its protein product is CASSLAASGSTDTQYF.

This rearrangement joins TRBV29-1 to TRBJ2-2; possible D gene TRBD2, 7 bases. The CDR3 runs 16 residues. V lost 7 bases, J lost 2 bases, and 20 bases lay in between. CDR1 is SQVTM and CDR2 is ANQGSEA in the germline V gene. The CDR3 is CSGLRSGTPNTGELFF. In DNA form, the CDR3 reads TGCAGCGGACTGAGAAGCGGGACACCCAACACCGGGGAGCTGTTTTTT.

This clone was found once. V usage is TRBV2 and J usage is TRBJ1-1; 9 bases are shared with TRBD1. This CDR3 has 15 residues. Germline trimming cut 2 bases from V and 4 bases from J; bases unmatched to any gene: 5. In germline, CDR1 is SNHLY, CDR2 FYNNEI. As DNA, the CDR3 is TGTGCCAGCAGTGAAAGACAGGGGGTCGGCACTGAAGCTTTCTTT. Protein sequence: CASSERQGVGTEAFF.